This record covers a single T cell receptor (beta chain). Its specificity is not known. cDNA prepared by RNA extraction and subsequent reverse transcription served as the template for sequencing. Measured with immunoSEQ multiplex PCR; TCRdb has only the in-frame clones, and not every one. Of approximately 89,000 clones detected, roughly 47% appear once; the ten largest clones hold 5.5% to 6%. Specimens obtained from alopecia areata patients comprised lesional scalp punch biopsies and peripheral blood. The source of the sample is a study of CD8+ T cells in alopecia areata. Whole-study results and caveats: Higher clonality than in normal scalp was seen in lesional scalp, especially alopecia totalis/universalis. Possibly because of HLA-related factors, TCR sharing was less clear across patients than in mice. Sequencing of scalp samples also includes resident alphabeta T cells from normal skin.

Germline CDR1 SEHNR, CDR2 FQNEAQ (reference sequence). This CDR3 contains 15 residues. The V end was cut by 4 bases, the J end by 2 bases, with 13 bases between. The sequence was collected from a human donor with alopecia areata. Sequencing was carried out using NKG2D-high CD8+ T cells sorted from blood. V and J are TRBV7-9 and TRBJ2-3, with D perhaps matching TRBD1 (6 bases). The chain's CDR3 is CASSSADRHTDTQYF. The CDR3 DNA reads TGTGCCAGCAGCTCCGCGGACAGACACACAGATACGCAGTATTTT.